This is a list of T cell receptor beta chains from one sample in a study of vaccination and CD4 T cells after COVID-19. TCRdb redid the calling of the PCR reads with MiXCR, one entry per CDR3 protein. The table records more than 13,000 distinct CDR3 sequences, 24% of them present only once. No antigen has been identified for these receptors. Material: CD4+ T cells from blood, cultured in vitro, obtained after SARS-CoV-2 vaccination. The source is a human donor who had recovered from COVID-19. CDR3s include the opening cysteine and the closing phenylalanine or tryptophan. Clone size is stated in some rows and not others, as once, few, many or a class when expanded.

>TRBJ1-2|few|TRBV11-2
CASSLMAGTGGGGYTF
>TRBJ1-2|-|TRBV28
CASRGRGRSGYTF
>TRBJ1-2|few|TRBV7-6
CASSRQALGGYTF
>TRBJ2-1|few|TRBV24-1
CATSDWGGGAYNEQFF
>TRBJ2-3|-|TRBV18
CASSPPSRSTDTQYF
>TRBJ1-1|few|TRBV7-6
CASSMRGQLNTEAFF
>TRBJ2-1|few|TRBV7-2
CASSPYYYNEQFF
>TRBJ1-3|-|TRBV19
CASSTGATSPRGNTIYF
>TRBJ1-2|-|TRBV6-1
CASRGTLIGYGYTF
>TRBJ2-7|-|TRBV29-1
CSVGGTYEQYF
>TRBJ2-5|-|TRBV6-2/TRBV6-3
CASSPRDRQEAQYF
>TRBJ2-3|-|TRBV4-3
CASSQAGGVAGGRYTQYF
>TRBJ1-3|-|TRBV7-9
CASSQLGTIYF
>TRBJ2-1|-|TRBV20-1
CSARVGGGNEQFF
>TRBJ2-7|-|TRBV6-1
CASTRSFLAGSSYEQYF
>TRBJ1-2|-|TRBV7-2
CASSLELSGGVHGYTF
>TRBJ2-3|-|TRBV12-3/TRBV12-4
CASSLRTGARNTQYF
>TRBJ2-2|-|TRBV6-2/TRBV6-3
CASSWNGQGINTGELFF
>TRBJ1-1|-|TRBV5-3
CARSSQGDTEAFF
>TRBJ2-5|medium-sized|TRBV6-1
CASRANQGVGRDQYF
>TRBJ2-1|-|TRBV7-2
CASSQSLNEQFF
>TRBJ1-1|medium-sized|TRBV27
CASSPGTANTEAFF
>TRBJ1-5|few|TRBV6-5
CASSYSLASNQPQHF
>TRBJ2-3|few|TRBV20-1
CSASPLDNTDTQYF
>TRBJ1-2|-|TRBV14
CASSRDRRQNYGYTF
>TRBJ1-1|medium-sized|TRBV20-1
CSARVGGRSEAFF
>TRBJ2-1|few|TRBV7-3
CASSPTSGRIYEQFF
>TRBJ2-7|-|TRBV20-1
CSARVPTGATYEQYF
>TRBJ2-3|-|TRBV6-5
CASSSPRGQGTDTQYF
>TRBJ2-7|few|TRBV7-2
CASSPPGGRGSYEQYF
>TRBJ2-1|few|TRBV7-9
CASTSGAAQFF
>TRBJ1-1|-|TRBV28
CASSPAAGGTAEAFF
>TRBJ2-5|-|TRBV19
CASGFGETQYF
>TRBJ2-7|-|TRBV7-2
CASSLQQGVTYEQYF
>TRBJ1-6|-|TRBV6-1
CASRGSTGGGSDSPLHF
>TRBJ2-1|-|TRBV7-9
CASSKGLAIYNEQFF
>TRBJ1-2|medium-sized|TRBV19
CAITLPGGGGGYTF
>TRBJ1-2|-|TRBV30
CAWSQGTVYGYTF
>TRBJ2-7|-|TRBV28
CASSHTQGKWYYEQYF
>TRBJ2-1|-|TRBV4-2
CASSQLAGGIDEQFF
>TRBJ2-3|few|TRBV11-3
CASSLDAGTDTQYF
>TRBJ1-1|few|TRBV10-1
CASSDNPQGGAFF
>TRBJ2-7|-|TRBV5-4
CASRSGTASEQYF
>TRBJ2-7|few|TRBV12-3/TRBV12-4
CASRGLVGGEQYF
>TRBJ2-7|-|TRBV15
CATSRDSSYEQYF
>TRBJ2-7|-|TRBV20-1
CSARGDRTGREQYF
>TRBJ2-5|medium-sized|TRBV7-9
CASSSGQPQETQYF
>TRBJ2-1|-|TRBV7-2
CATKPGGLAGGLSYNEQFF